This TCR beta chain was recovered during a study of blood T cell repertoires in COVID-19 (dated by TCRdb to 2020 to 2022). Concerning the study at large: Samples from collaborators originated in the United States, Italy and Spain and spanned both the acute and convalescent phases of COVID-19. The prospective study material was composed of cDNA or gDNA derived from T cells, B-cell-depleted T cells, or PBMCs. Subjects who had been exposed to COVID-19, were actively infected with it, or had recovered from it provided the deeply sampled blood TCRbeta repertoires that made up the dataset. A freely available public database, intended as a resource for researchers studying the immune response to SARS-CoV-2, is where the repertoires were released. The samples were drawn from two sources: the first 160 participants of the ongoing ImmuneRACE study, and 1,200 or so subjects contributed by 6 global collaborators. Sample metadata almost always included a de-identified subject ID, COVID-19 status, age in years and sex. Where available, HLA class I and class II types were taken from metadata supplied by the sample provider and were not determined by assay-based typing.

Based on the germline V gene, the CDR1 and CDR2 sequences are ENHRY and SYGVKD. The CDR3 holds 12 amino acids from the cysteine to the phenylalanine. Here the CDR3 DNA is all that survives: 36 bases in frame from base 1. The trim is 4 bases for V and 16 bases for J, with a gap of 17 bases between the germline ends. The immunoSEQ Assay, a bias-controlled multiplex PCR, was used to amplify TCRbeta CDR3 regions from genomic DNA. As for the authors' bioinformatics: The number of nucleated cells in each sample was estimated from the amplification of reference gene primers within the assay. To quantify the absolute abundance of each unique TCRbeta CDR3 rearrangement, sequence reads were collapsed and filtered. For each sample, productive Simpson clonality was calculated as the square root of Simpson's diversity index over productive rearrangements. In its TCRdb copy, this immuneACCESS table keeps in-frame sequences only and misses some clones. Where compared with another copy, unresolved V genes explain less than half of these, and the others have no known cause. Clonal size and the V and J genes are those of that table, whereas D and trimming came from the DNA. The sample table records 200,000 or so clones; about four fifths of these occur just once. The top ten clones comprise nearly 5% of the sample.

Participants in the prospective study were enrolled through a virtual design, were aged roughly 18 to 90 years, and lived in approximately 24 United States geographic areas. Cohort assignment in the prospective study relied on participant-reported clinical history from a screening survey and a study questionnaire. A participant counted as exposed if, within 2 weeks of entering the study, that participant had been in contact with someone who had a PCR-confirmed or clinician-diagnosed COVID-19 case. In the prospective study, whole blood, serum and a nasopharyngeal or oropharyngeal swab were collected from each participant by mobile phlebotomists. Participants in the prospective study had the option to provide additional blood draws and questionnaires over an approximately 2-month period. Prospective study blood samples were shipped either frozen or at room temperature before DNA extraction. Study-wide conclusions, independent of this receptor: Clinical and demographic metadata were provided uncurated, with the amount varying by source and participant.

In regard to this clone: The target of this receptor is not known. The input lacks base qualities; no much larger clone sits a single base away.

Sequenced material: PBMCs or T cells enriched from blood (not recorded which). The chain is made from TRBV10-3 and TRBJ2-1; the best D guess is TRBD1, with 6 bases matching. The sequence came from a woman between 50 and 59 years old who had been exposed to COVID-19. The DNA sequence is TGTGCCATCAGTGCCCAGGGGAAGCCGGGATTCTTC. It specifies CAISAQGKPGFF.